The 24 T cell receptor beta chains below all came from one sample that was sequenced in a study of cytomegalovirus exposure and HLA in healthy donors. This PCR relied on a set of 60 Vbeta primers and 13 Jbeta primers. The protocol was immunoSEQ multiplex PCR, while the TCRdb copy is restricted to in-frame clones and leaves out a portion. The sample lists under 90,000 clones; approximately 90% were seen once. Sample: PBMCs. These receptors were taken from a young man in good health and CMV-seronegative.

The rearrangement uses TRBV5-6 and TRBJ1-2; tentatively, D is TRBD1 (5 bases). Germline lookup yields CDR1 SGHDT and CDR2 YYEEEE. The germline V and J ends were trimmed by 6 bases and 2 bases, with 11 bases remaining between them. This CDR3 region has 13 residues. This CDR3 is CASNSGPNYGYTF. The CDR3 DNA reads as TGTGCCAGCAATTCAGGGCCGAACTATGGCTACACCTTC. Based on the CDR3 plus reference TRBV5-6 and TRBJ1-2, the full variable domain is DAGVTQSPTHLIKTRGQQVTLRCSPKSGHDTVSWYQQALGQGPQFIFQYYEEEERQRGNFPDRFSGHQFPNYSSELNVNALLLGDSALYLCASNSGPNYGYTFGSGTRLTVV.

V usage is TRBV4-3 and J usage is TRBJ2-1, with TRBD1 as a possible D gene (5 bases). With 0 bases removed from V and 1 base from J, the gap between germline ends came to 16 bases. The CDR3 contains 18 residues. In germline, CDR1 is LGHNA, CDR2 YSLEER. The CDR3, as DNA: TGCGCCAGCAGCCAAGAAGGCCAGGGCCTACGGTCCTACAATGAGCAGTTCTTC. This codes for CASSQEGQGLRSYNEQFF.

The V gene is TRBV28, the J gene TRBJ2-7; D is perhaps TRBD2 (5 bases). The germline V and J ends were trimmed by 7 bases and 4 bases, with 20 bases remaining between them. The germline V gene encodes CDR1 MDHEN and CDR2 SYDVKM. The CDR3 runs to 15 residues. As DNA, the CDR3 is TGTGCCAGCACCGACCCTCGAGGGCTTGCGTACGAGCAGTACTTC. Its protein is CASTDPRGLAYEQYF. The variable domain in full, with the rest retrieved from reference TRBV28 and TRBJ2-7, is DVKVTQSSRYLVKRTGEKVFLECVQDMDHENMFWYRQDPGLGLRLIYFSYDVKMKEKGDIPEGYSVSREKKERFSLILESASTNQTSMYLCASTDPRGLAYEQYFGPGTRLTVT.

The chain has TRBV9 and TRBJ1-4; D is perhaps TRBD1 (5 bases). V was pared by 0 bases and J by 7 bases, with 10 bases between. CDR1 and CDR2 from the germline V gene are SGDLS and YYNGEE. CDR3 length equals 14 residues. CDR3 nucleotide sequence: TGTGCCAGCAGCGTAGGCGGGGGTACTGAAAAACTGTTTTTT. It is translated as CASSVGGGTEKLFF.

The chain links TRBV7-2 to TRBJ2-3; no reliable D call. Trimming cost V 1 base and J 0 bases, with 5 bases left between them. Looked up from germline, CDR1 is SGHTA and CDR2 is FQGNSA. CDR3 length equals 14 residues. CDR3 DNA: TGTGCCAGCAGCTTAGTCGCGAGCACAGATACGCAGTATTTT. Translating it yields CASSLVASTDTQYF. The entire variable domain, with the rest obtained from reference TRBV7-2 and TRBJ2-3, is as follows: GAGVSQSPSNKVTEKGKDVELRCDPISGHTALYWYRQSLGQGLEFLIYFQGNSAPDKSGLPSDRFSAERTGGSVSTLTIQRTQQEDSAVYLCASSLVASTDTQYFGPGTRLTVL.

This chain links TRBV11-2 with TRBJ1-4, with D maybe TRBD1 (5 bases). V was trimmed by 4 bases and J by 7 bases, leaving 16 bases between them. Germline CDR1 SGHAT, CDR2 FQNNGV. CDR3 size: 15 residues. CDR3 nucleotides: TGTGCCAGCAGCTGGAGGGGCTCCGAGAGTGAAAAACTGTTTTTT. Its translation: CASSWRGSESEKLFF.

This clone showed up just once. The chain employs TRBV9 and TRBJ2-7; 11 nucleotides match TRBD2. The CDR3 sequence is 15 residues long. The ends lost 2 bases at V and 2 bases at J; junction bases unmatched: 3. CDR1 and CDR2 (germline): SGDLS, YYNGEE. The CDR3 sequence: CASSVGTSGTYEQYF. Here the CDR3 DNA reads TGTGCCAGCAGCGTCGGGACTAGCGGTACCTACGAGCAGTACTTC.

The chain combines TRBV27 with TRBJ2-4, with TRBD1 identical over 8 bases. Germline V gives CDR1 MNHEY, CDR2 SMNVEV (reference sequence). This CDR3 region has 18 residues. Trimming at V came to 2 bases and at J to 0 bases, leaving 9 bases not matched to a gene. The CDR3 sequence: CASSLARGHPIAKNIQYF. The CDR3 bases are TGTGCCAGCAGTTTAGCCAGGGGGCACCCAATAGCCAAAAACATTCAGTACTTC.

V usage is TRBV5-1 and J usage is TRBJ1-1; D is unresolved. The CDR3 totals 14 residues. Trimming cost V 5 bases and J 2 bases, with 13 bases left between them. Germline V gene sequence: CDR1 SGHRS, CDR2 YFSETQ. The CDR3 spells CASSVRTPNTEAFF. The CDR3, as DNA: TGCGCCAGCAGTGTCCGGACTCCCAACACTGAAGCTTTCTTT.

This rearrangement joins TRBV18 to TRBJ1-5; the D gene is possibly TRBD1 (5 bases). Trimming shortened V by 3 bases and J by 0 bases, and 9 bases separated the two germline ends. CDR3 length: 15 amino acids. Looked up from germline, CDR1 is KGHSH and CDR2 is LQKENI. CDR3 sequence: CASSPDSHSNQPQHF. CDR3 nucleotide sequence: TGTGCCAGCTCACCCGACAGCCATAGCAATCAGCCCCAGCATTTT.

The V gene is TRBV5-1, the J gene TRBJ2-7; unclear D gene. This CDR3 has 12 amino acids. V lost 0 bases and J lost 3, with 4 bases in between. Germline-derived CDR1 and CDR2 are SGHRS and YFSETQ. The CDR3 loop reads CASSLVGYEQYF. CDR3 sequence (DNA): TGCGCCAGCAGCTTGGTCGGCTACGAGCAGTACTTC.

The rearrangement uses TRBV14 and TRBJ1-1, with D maybe TRBD1 (6 bases). Trimming took off 4 bases at V and 0 bases at J, with 27 bases between the two ends. CDR1 SGHDN and CDR2 FVKESK come from the germline V gene. This CDR3 is built from 20 residues. CDR3 sequence (DNA): TGTGCCAGCAGCCCTATAGGGACACGAGACATGGATCGGGTGAACACTGAAGCTTTCTTT. Protein: CASSPIGTRDMDRVNTEAFF.

The rearrangement uses TRBV5-6 and TRBJ1-5, with D tentatively TRBD1 (6 bases). The CDR3 contains 14 residues. Deletions cut 6 bases from V and 4 bases from J, with 14 bases between. The germline V gene has CDR1 SGHDT and CDR2 YYEEEE. The CDR3 region has the DNA TGTGCCAGCACACTGACAGGAACTAATCAGCCCCAGCATTTT. This translates into CASTLTGTNQPQHF.

The gene calls are TRBV7-2 and TRBJ1-1; 7 bases are shared with TRBD1. CDR1 and CDR2 (germline): SGHTA, FQGNSA. Trimming took 1 base from V and 4 from J; bases not matched to a gene: 3. This CDR3 spans 14 amino acids. CDR3 protein: CASSLDPGGTEAFF. The CDR3 coding sequence is TGTGCCAGCAGCTTAGATCCAGGGGGCACTGAAGCTTTCTTT.

This chain joins TRBV9 and TRBJ2-7; a possible D gene is TRBD2 (5 bases). The CDR3 sequence is 14 residues long. V was cut by 1 base and J by 3 bases, with 11 bases left in between. From germline, CDR1 is SGDLS and CDR2 YYNGEE. In DNA, the CDR3 is TGTGCCAGCAGCGTAAGACTATCGGGCTACGAGCAGTACTTC. Protein product: CASSVRLSGYEQYF.

The genes are TRBV7-3 and TRBJ2-1; no clear D. CDR3 size: 13 residues. Germline V CDR1 and CDR2: SGHTA, FQGTGA. With 4 bases removed from V and 4 bases from J, the gap between germline ends came to 8 bases. DNA of the CDR3: TGTGCCAGCAGCTCTGGAGTTTACAATGAGCAGTTCTTC. It specifies CASSSGVYNEQFF.

The chain joins TRBV29-1 to TRBJ2-3, with D maybe TRBD1 (5 bases). V was shortened by 8 bases and J by 11 bases, with 17 bases between the two germline ends. There are 11 residues in the CDR3. From germline, CDR1 is SQVTM and CDR2 ANQGSEA. For the CDR3, the DNA is TGCAGCTCGGAAGCAGGGTTGGGGCAGTATTTT. This sequence encodes CSSEAGLGQYF.

This chain joins TRBV19 and TRBJ2-1, with 9 bases that match TRBD2. The CDR3 consists of 17 residues. The V segment lost 6 bases and the J segment 7 bases; nucleotides outside the gene matches: 16. CDR1 is LNHDA, CDR2 SQIVND, per germline (reference sequence). This CDR3 is CASSLFIGGRARNEQFF. For the CDR3, the DNA is TGTGCCAGTAGCCTATTCATCGGCGGGAGGGCCCGAAATGAGCAGTTCTTC.

The rearrangement joins TRBV4-2 to TRBJ2-3; TRBD2 matches 11 bases. V gave up 1 base and J gave up 1 base; unmatched junction bases: 1. The CDR3 contains 16 residues. Germline V gene data show CDR1 as LGHNA and CDR2 as YNFKEQ. Written as DNA, the CDR3 is TGTGCCAGCAGCCAAGTACTAGCGGGAGGCACAGATACGCAGTATTTT. Translated, it gives CASSQVLAGGTDTQYF.

The CDR3: CASSHGLAEYNEQFF. The CDR3 DNA follows: TGTGCCAGCAGCCACGGACTAGCGGAATACAATGAGCAGTTCTTC. The J gene is TRBJ2-1, the V gene TRBV6-1; the match to TRBD2 covers 10 bases. The germline gives CDR1 MNHNS, CDR2 SASEGT. V shed 6 bases and J 4 bases; nucleotides not matched to a gene: 6. The CDR3 extends over 15 amino acids.

The chain combines TRBV30 with TRBJ2-7; 14 bases line up with TRBD2. Germline CDR1 reads GTSNPN; CDR2 reads SVGIG (reference sequence). This CDR3 has 16 amino acids. J was trimmed by 5 bases and V by 2 bases; bases with no gene match: 8. CDR3 in amino acids: CAWSSGTSGRIHEQYF. The CDR3 DNA sequence: TGTGCCTGGAGTTCCGGGACTAGCGGGAGAATCCACGAGCAGTACTTC.

The CDR3 loop reads CAWSLGGYEQYF. Here the CDR3 DNA reads TGTGCCTGGAGCCTGGGGGGCTACGAGCAGTACTTC. The J gene is TRBJ2-7, the V gene TRBV30; D possibly corresponds to TRBD2 (6 bases). The CDR3 consists of 12 residues. The germline V gene encodes CDR1 GTSNPN and CDR2 SVGIG (reference sequence). V was shortened by 3 bases and J by 3 bases, with 9 bases between the two germline ends.

The genes are TRBV7-9 and TRBJ2-5, with D unclear. V lost 11 bases and J lost 0, with 13 bases in between. The germline V gene has CDR1 SEHNR and CDR2 FQNEAQ (reference sequence). The CDR3 contains 13 residues. CDR3 in amino acids: CAVSRENQETQYF. The CDR3 coding sequence is TGTGCCGTTAGCAGAGAGAACCAAGAGACCCAGTACTTC.

This clone was observed a handful of times. V is TRBV5-6 and J is TRBJ1-6; D may be TRBD1 (5 bases). The CDR3 is 15 amino acids. Trimming stripped 1 base from V and 10 bases from J, with 15 bases between. Germline CDR1 and CDR2: SGHDT and YYEEEE. The CDR3 loop reads CASSLNRITGSPLHF. CDR3 coding DNA: TGTGCCAGCAGCTTGAACCGGATTACAGGCTCACCCCTCCACTTT.